A single T cell receptor (beta chain) is shown here with its context. Antigen unknown. Germline V lookup: CDR1 SGHDT, CDR2 YYEEEE. This CDR3 is 15 amino acids long. Trimming cost V 2 bases and J 6 bases; bases outside gene matches: 4. The sample comes from a study of T cell repertoires in cytomegalovirus infection. Overall study results and limits: HLA-C-restricted CMV-specific TCR beta clonotypes were dominant in the ex vivo response.

Via MiXCR, TCRdb re-called the reads, giving one row per CDR3 protein. This table has 150,000 to 200,000 distinct CDR3 sequences, about 21% appearing once. The gene calls are TRBV5-6 and TRBJ2-2; 10 bases line up with TRBD1. Sequencing used PBMCs. The receptor comes from a human donor in good health (CMV status not recorded). Some clones in this sample may be carry-over from other donors' samples. The DNA for the CDR3 is TGTGCCAGCAGCTTCGGGACAGGGGCATCCGGGGAGCTGTTTTTT. Amino acids: CASSFGTGASGELFF.